These 20 T cell receptor beta chains originate from one sample sequenced in a study of OX40 agonist ivuxolimab in advanced cancers. The repertoire was sequenced with immunoSEQ multiplex PCR; TCRdb's copy has only in-frame clones and lacks some. The table has under 150,000 clones, about 92% seen once. The sequences come from CD4+ or CD8+ T cells sorted from blood, collected in a trial of the OX40 agonist ivuxolimab. The receptors come from an adult with an advanced solid tumor such as melanoma, head and neck, liver or kidney cancer.

J is TRBJ2-1 and V is TRBV5-4; 9 bases agree with TRBD2. Per germline, CDR1 SGHNT and CDR2 YYREEE (reference sequence). The CDR3 is 15 amino acids. V shed 3 bases, J shed 6 bases, and the junction held 7 bases outside the gene matches. The CDR3, as DNA: TGTGCCAGCAGCTCCAGCGGCGGGAGGGCCAATGAGCAGTTCTTC. Residues: CASSSSGGRANEQFF.

The chain combines TRBV6-6 with TRBJ2-7; 7 bases map to TRBD1. This CDR3 is built from 14 residues. Germline CDR1 is MNHNY and CDR2 is SVGAGI (reference sequence). V lost 6 bases and J lost 2; bases outside the gene matches: 7. Written as DNA, the CDR3 is TGTGCCAGCAGCAGGGACAGTGCCGCCTACGAGCAGTACTTC. It is translated as CASSRDSAAYEQYF.

The count of this clone is one. CDR3 sequence (DNA): TGTGCCAGCAGTGAAGGACAGGGGGAGTACCAAGAGACCCAGTACTTC. This gives the protein CASSEGQGEYQETQYF. The rearrangement uses TRBV25-1 and TRBJ2-5; 10 bases line up with TRBD1. From germline, CDR1 is MGHDK and CDR2 SYGVNS. The CDR3 totals 16 residues. V trimming: 2 bases; J trimming: 0 bases; junction bases outside the gene matches: 3.

V usage is TRBV5-6 and J usage is TRBJ1-2; tentatively, D is TRBD1 (5 bases). The length of the CDR3 is 14 residues. Per the germline V gene, CDR1 is SGHDT and CDR2 is YYEEEE. V was pared by 2 bases and J by 4 bases, with 12 bases between. CDR3 region: CASSFDSGGYGYTF. The CDR3 DNA reads TGTGCCAGCAGCTTTGACAGCGGGGGCTATGGCTACACCTTC.

This clone was counted a single time. V gene TRBV5-8 combines with J gene TRBJ2-5; D not certain. The ends were cut back, 2 bases at V and 0 bases at J, with 5 bases in the middle. The germline CDR1 and CDR2 sequences are SGHTS and YDEGEE. This CDR3 comprises 13 residues. This CDR3 reads CASSFDYQETQYF. CDR3 nucleotides: TGTGCCAGCAGCTTCGACTACCAAGAGACCCAGTACTTC.

The chain recombines TRBV27 with TRBJ1-1; no reliable D call. Trimming took off 5 bases at V and 0 bases at J, with 13 bases between the two ends. Per germline, CDR1 MNHEY and CDR2 SMNVEV (reference sequence). This CDR3 comprises 15 residues. The CDR3 nucleotides read TGTGCCAGCAGTCCCCGGAGGTCCCTGAACACTGAAGCTTTCTTT. It yields the protein CASSPRRSLNTEAFF.

The CDR3 sequence is CASSHDWTSGSSYNEQFF. CDR3 sequence (DNA): TGCGCCAGCAGCCACGACTGGACTAGCGGAAGCTCCTACAATGAGCAGTTCTTC. J is TRBJ2-1 and V is TRBV4-3; TRBD2 aligns across 10 bases. V dropped 3 bases and J dropped 0; count of bases not matched to a gene: 8. Per the germline V gene, CDR1 is LGHNA and CDR2 is YSLEER. The CDR3 is 18 amino acids.

Note on this clone: Other DNA variants within this sample encode the same CDR3. The rearrangement links TRBV5-1 to TRBJ2-7; no reliable D call. Germline V lookup: CDR1 SGHRS, CDR2 YFSETQ. Trimming shortened V by 0 bases and J by 2 bases, and 3 bases separated the two germline ends. This CDR3 comprises 12 residues. Written as DNA, the CDR3 is TGCGCCAGCAGCTTGGAGCCCTACGAGCAGTACTTC. It specifies CASSLEPYEQYF.

The chain carries TRBV6-6 and TRBJ2-7; TRBD2 matches at 12 bases. The V and J ends lost 5 bases and 2 bases, in that order; junction bases with no gene match: 4. The CDR3 consists of 15 residues. The germline CDR1 and CDR2 sequences are MNHNY and SVGAGI (reference sequence). DNA for the CDR3: TGTGCCAGCAGTAGGGGACTAGCGGGTACCTACGAGCAGTACTTC. This encodes CASSRGLAGTYEQYF.

The V call is TRBV27, the J call TRBJ2-3; D ambiguous. This CDR3 spans 14 amino acids. Trimming removed 6 bases from V and 1 base from J, with 11 bases in between. The germline V gene encodes CDR1 MNHEY and CDR2 SMNVEV (reference sequence). The CDR3 reads CASRSVSRTDTQYF. In nucleotides, the CDR3 is TGTGCCAGCAGGTCAGTCTCACGCACAGATACGCAGTATTTT.

The chain joins TRBV7-7 to TRBJ2-2; 10 bases are shared with TRBD2. With V trimmed by 6 bases and J by 1 base, 2 bases remained unmatched. The CDR3 contains 15 residues. Germline V gene lookup returns CDR1 SSHAT and CDR2 FNYEAQ (reference sequence). Written as DNA, the CDR3 is TGTGCCAGCAGTTCTAGCGGGGGGAACACCGGGGAGCTGTTTTTT. Protein sequence: CASSSSGGNTGELFF.

CDR3 residues: CASSLITGTNSPLHF. For the CDR3, the DNA is TGCGCCAGCAGTCTGATTACAGGGACGAATTCACCCCTCCACTTT. The gene calls are TRBV10-2 and TRBJ1-6; a possible D gene is TRBD1 (6 bases). The CDR3 sequence is 15 residues long. In germline, CDR1 is WSHSY, CDR2 SAAADI. Trimming shortened V by 5 bases and J by 7 bases, and 15 bases separated the two germline ends.

This clone was detected only a few times. The chain recombines TRBV30 with TRBJ2-2, with a possible D match to TRBD2 (6 bases). There are 17 residues in the CDR3. The germline V and J ends were trimmed by 0 bases and 1 base, with 15 bases remaining between them. From germline, CDR1 is GTSNPN and CDR2 SVGIG (reference sequence). CDR3: CAWSVIGAGLNTGELFF. Here the CDR3 DNA reads TGTGCCTGGAGTGTAATTGGGGCGGGATTGAACACCGGGGAGCTGTTTTTT.

CDR3 protein: CASSLLSPRDGTNEKLFF. The CDR3 coding sequence is TGCGCCAGCAGCCTACTATCACCACGGGACGGTACTAATGAAAAACTGTTTTTT. The chain joins TRBV5-1 to TRBJ1-4, with D maybe TRBD1 (5 bases). The CDR3 loop spans 18 amino acids. CDR1 and CDR2 (germline): SGHRS, YFSETQ. The V and J ends lost 4 bases and 2 bases respectively, with 21 bases between them.

The chain has TRBV5-1 and TRBJ1-6, with D tentatively TRBD1 (6 bases). V dropped 0 bases and J dropped 9 bases, with 10 bases sitting between them. CDR1 is SGHRS and CDR2 is YFSETQ in the germline V gene. The CDR3 sequence is 14 residues long. The CDR3 loop is CASSLEDRGSPLHF. CDR3 coding DNA: TGCGCCAGCAGCTTGGAGGACAGAGGTTCACCCCTCCACTTT.

CDR3 in DNA: TGTGCCAGCAGTGAATGGGGAGAGCAGTACAATGAGCAGTTCTTC. Translating gives CASSEWGEQYNEQFF. This rearrangement joins TRBV25-1 to TRBJ2-1, with TRBD2 as a possible D gene (5 bases). Trimming removed 1 base from V and 4 bases from J, with 11 bases in between. This CDR3 contains 15 residues. Germline-derived CDR1 and CDR2 are MGHDK and SYGVNS.

This clone occurred a few times. The CDR3 here is CASSSRGQGAGEKLFF. The CDR3 DNA reads as TGTGCCAGCAGCAGCAGAGGACAGGGAGCGGGGGAAAAACTGTTTTTT. The chain employs TRBV6-6 and TRBJ1-4; 8 nucleotides line up with TRBD1. This CDR3 is 16 amino acids long. Germline assignment: CDR1 MNHNY and CDR2 SVGAGI (reference sequence). With V trimmed by 6 bases and J by 8 bases, 14 bases remained unmatched.

This rearrangement joins TRBV15 to TRBJ1-5; weak D call: TRBD1 (5 bases). Per germline, CDR1 LNHNV and CDR2 YYDKDF (reference sequence). The CDR3 totals 15 residues. V was trimmed by 5 bases and J by 0 bases, leaving 11 bases between them. CDR3 loop: CATSGTVNSNQPQHF. CDR3 bases: TGTGCCACCAGCGGGACGGTAAATAGCAATCAGCCCCAGCATTTT.

The gene calls are TRBV7-2 and TRBJ2-5; tentatively, D is TRBD1 or TRBD2 (7 bases each). V lost 0 bases and J lost 5, with 13 bases in between. CDR3 size: 15 residues. The germline gives CDR1 SGHTA, CDR2 FQGNSA. CDR3 sequence: CASSLAGGGRETQYF. The CDR3 DNA sequence: TGTGCCAGCAGCTTAGCGGGAGGGGGCAGGGAGACCCAGTACTTC.

This sequence joins TRBV27 and TRBJ2-1; 11 bases line up with TRBD2. Trimming at V came to 3 bases and at J to 8 bases, leaving 6 bases not matched to a gene. The CDR3 consists of 15 residues. The germline CDR1 and CDR2 sequences are MNHEY and SMNVEV (reference sequence). CDR3 amino acids: CASSFTSGSLHEQFF. The CDR3 nucleotides are TGTGCCAGCAGTTTTACTAGCGGGAGTCTCCATGAGCAGTTCTTC.